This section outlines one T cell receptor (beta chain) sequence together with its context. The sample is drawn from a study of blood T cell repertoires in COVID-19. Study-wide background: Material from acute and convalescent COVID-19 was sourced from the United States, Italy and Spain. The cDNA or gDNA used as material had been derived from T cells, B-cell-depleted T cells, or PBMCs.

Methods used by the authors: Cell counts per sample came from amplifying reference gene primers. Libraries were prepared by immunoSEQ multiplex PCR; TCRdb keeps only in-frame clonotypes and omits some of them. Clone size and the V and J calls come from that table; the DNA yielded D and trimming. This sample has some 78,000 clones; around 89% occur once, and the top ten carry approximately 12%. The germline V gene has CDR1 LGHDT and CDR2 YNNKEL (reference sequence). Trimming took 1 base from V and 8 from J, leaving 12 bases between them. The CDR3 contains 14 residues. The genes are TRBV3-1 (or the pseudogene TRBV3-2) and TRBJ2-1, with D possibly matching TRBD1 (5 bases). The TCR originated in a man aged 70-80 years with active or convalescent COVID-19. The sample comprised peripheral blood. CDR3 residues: CASSQVGVFDEQFF. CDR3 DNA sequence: TGTGCCAGCAGCCAAGTAGGGGTATTCGATGAGCAGTTCTTC.